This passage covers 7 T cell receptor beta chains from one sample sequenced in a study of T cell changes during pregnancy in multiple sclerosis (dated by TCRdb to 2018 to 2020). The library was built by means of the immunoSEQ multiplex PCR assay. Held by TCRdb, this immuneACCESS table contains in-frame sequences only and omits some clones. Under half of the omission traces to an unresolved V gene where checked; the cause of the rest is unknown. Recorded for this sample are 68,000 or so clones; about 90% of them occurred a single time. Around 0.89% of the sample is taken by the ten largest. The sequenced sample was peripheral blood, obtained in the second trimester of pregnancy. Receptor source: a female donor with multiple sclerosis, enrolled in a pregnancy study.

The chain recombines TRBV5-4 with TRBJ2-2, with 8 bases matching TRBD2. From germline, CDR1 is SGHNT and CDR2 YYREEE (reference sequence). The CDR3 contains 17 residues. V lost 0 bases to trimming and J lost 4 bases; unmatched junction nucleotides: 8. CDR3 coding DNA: TGTGCCAGCAGCTTGGGGAGCGGGGGAGTAACCACCGGGGAGCTGTTTTTT. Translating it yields CASSLGSGGVTTGELFF.

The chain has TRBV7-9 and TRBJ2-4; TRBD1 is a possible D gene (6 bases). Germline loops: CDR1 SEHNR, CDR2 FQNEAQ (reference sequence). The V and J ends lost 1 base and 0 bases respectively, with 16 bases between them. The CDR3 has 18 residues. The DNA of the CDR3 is TGTGCCAGCAGCTTAGGTTCTGGACAGCCCCTAGCCAAAAACATTCAGTACTTC. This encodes CASSLGSGQPLAKNIQYF.

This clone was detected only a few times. DNA for the CDR3: TGTGCCAGCTCACCTTTGGAGGAAGGATCTTTCTTT. Protein sequence: CASSPLEEGSFF. This sequence joins TRBV18 and TRBJ1-1; D is undetermined. Per the germline V gene, CDR1 is KGHSH and CDR2 is LQKENI. The germline V and J ends were trimmed by 3 bases and 12 bases, with 14 bases remaining between them. The CDR3 contains 12 residues.

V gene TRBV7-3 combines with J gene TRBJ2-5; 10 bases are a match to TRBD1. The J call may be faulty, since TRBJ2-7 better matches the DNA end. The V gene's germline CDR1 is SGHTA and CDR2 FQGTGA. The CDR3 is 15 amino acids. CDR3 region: CASSLGTGVSYEQYF. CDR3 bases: TGTGCCAGCAGCTTAGGGACAGGGGTCTCCTACGAGCAGTACTTC.

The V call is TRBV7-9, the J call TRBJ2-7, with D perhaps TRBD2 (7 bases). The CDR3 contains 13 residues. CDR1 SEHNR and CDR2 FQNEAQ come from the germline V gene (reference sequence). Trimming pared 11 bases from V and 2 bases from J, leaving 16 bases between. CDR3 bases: TGTGCCTCAGACGGCGGGGGCACCTACGAGCAGTACTTC. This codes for CASDGGGTYEQYF.

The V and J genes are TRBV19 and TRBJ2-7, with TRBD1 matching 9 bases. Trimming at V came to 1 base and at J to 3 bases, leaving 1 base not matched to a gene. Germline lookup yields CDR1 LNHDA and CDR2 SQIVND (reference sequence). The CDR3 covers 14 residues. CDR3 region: CASSIAGQGYEQYF. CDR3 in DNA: TGTGCCAGTAGTATAGCGGGACAGGGCTACGAGCAGTACTTC.

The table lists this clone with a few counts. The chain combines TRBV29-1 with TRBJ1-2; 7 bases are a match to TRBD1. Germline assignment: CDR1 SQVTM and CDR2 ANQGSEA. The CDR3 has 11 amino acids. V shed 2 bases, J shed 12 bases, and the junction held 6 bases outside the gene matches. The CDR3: CSVEQDRTNTF. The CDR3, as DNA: TGCAGCGTTGAACAGGACAGGACCAACACCTTC.